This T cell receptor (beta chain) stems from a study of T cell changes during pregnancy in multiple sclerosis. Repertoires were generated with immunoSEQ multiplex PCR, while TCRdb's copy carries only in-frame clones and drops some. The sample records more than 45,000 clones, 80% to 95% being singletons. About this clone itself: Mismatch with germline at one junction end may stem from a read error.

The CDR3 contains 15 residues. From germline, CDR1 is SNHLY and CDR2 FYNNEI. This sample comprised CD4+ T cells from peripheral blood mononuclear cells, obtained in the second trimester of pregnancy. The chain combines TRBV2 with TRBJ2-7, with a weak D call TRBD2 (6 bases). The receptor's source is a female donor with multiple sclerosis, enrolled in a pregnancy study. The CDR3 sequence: CASQPVSGDTYEQHF. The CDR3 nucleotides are TGTGCCAGCCAACCGGTTTCGGGAGATACCTACGAGCAGCACTTC.